This TCR beta chain was profiled in a study of blood T cell repertoires in COVID-19. Only in-frame clones appear in the TCRdb table, and some are missing; sequencing was by immunoSEQ multiplex PCR. The table has around 84,000 clones, about 80% seen once. Germline trimming cut 4 bases from V and 5 bases from J; bases unmatched to any gene: 4. CDR1 and CDR2 (germline): SGHRS, YFSETQ. The CDR3 contains 14 residues. The specimen sequenced was peripheral blood. The receptor comes from a woman in her thirties or forties with active or convalescent COVID-19. V gene TRBV5-1 combines with J gene TRBJ2-1, with TRBD2 matching over 9 bases. DNA of the CDR3: TGCGCCAGCAGCCGCGGGGGGGCCGACAATGAGCAGTTCTTC. Protein sequence: CASSRGGADNEQFF.